This entry describes one TCR beta chain. Library preparation (for TCRbeta) was performed with unique molecular identifiers. TCRdb used MiXCR to reprocess the PCR reads, holding one entry per CDR3 protein. Of more than 450,000 distinct CDR3 sequences listed, around 16% are singletons. V was shortened by 3 bases and J by 8 bases, with 14 bases between the two germline ends. CDR1 is KGHSH and CDR2 is LQKENI in the germline V gene. The CDR3 contains 14 residues. The data were taken from a study of T-cell reconstitution after alpha-beta-depleted transplantation in children. The V gene is TRBV18, the J gene TRBJ2-1; the D gene is possibly TRBD2 (6 bases). This TCR was sampled from a human donor who donated a stem cell graft to a child with acute lymphoblastic leukemia. The source was PBMCs from the stem cell graft donor, collected from the stem cell graft. CDR3 DNA sequence: TGTGCCAGCTCACCGACTAGAGTGCTCTATGAGCAGTTCTTC. Protein: CASSPTRVLYEQFF.